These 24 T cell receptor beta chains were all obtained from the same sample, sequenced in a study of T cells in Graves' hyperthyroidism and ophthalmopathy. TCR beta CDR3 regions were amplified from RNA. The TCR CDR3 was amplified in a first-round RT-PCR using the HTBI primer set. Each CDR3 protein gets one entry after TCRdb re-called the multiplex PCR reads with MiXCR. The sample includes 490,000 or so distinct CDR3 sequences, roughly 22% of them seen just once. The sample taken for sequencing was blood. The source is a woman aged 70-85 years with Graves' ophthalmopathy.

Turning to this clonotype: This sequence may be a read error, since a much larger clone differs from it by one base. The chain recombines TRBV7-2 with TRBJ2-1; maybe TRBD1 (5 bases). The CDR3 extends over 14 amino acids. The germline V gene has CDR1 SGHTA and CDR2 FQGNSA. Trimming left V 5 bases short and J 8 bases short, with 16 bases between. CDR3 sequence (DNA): TGTGCCAGCAGCATAAGGAAGGGGTATGATGAGCAGTTCTTC. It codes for CASSIRKGYDEQFF. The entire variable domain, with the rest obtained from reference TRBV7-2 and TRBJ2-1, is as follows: GAGVSQSPSNKVTEKGKDVELRCDPISGHTALYWYRQSLGQGLEFLIYFQGNSAPDKSGLPSDRFSAERTGGSVSTLTIQRTQQEDSAVYLCASSIRKGYDEQFFGPGTRLTVL.

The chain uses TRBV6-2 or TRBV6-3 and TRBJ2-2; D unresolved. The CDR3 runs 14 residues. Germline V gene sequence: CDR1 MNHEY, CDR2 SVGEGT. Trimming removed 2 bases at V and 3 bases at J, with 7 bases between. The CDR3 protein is CASSYLLHTGELFF. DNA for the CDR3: TGTGCCAGCAGTTACCTGCTCCACACCGGGGAGCTGTTTTTT.

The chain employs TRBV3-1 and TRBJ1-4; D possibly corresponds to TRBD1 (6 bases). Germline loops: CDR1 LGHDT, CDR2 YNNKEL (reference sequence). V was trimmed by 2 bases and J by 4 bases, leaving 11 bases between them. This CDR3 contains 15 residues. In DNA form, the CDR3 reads TGTGCCAGCAGCCAATTCATCAGGGGTAATGAAAAACTGTTTTTT. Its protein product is CASSQFIRGNEKLFF.

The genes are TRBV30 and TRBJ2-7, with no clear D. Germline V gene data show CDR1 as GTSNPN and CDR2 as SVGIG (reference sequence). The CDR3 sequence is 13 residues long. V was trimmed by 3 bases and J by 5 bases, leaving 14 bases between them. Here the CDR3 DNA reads TGTGCCTGGAGCGGCCTCAGGCTGGACGAGCAGTACTTC. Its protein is CAWSGLRLDEQYF.

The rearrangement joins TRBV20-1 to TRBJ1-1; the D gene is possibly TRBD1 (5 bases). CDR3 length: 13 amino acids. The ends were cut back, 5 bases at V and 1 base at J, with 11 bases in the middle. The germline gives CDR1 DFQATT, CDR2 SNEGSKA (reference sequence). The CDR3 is CSAPGLGNTEAFF. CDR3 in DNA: TGCAGTGCTCCAGGGCTTGGGAACACTGAAGCTTTCTTT.

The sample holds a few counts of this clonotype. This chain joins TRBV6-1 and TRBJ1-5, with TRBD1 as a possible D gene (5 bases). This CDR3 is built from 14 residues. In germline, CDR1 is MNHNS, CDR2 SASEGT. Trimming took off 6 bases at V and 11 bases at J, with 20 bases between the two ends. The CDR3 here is CASRTLVGYRSQHF. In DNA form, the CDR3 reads TGTGCCAGCAGGACCCTGGTAGGCTACAGGTCCCAGCATTTT.

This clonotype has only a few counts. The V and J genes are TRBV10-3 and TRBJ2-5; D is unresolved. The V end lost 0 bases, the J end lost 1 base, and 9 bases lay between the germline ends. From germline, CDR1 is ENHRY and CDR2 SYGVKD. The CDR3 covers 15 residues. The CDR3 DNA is TGTGCCATCAGTGAGTCGTTTCTCAGCCAAGAGACCCAGTACTTC. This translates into CAISESFLSQETQYF.

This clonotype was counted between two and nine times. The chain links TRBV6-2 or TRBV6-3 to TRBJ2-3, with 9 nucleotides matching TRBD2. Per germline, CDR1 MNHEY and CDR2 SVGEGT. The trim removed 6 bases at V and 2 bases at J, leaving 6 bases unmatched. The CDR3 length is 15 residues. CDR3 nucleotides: TGTGCCAGCAGAGACCCGGGACTAGCCACAGATACGCAGTATTTT. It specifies CASRDPGLATDTQYF.

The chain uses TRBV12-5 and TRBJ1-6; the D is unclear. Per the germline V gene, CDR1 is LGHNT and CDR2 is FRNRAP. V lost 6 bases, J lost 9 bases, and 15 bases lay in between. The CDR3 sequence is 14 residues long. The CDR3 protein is CASGVGASGSPLHF. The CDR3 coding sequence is TGTGCTAGTGGGGTGGGAGCATCGGGTTCACCCCTCCACTTT.

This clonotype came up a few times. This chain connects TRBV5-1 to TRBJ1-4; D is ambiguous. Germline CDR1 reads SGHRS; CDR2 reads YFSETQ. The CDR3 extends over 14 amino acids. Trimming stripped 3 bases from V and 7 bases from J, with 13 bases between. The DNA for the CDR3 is TGCGCCAGCAGCTCGCCCCGGGTGGGTGAAAAACTGTTTTTT. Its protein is CASSSPRVGEKLFF.

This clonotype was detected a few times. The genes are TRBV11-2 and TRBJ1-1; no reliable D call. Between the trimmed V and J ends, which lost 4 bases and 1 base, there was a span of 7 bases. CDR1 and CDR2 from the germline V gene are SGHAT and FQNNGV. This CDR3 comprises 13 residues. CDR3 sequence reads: CASSSRRNTEAFF. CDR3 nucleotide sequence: TGTGCCAGCAGCTCCCGTAGGAACACTGAAGCTTTCTTT.

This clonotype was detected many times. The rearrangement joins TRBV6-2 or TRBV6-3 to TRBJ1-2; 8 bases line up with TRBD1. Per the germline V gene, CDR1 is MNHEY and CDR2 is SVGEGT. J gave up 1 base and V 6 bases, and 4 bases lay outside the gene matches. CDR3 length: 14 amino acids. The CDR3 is CASSVTGGNYGYTF. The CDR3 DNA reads TGTGCCAGCAGCGTCACAGGGGGTAACTATGGCTACACCTTC.

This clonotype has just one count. The CDR3 DNA reads TGTGCCAGCAGCTCCAGACCCCGGACTACCTACGGCAATGAGCAGTTCTTC. It yields the protein CASSSRPRTTYGNEQFF. J is TRBJ2-1 and V is TRBV5-4, with a tentative D call TRBD2 (6 bases). Trimming took 3 bases from V and 6 from J, leaving 22 bases between them. The V gene's germline CDR1 is SGHNT and CDR2 YYREEE (reference sequence). The CDR3 totals 17 residues.

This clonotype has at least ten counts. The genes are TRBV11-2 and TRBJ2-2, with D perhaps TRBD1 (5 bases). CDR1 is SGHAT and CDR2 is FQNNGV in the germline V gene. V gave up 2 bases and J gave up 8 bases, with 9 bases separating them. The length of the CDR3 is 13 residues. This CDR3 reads CASSLLRAGELFF. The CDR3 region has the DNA TGTGCCAGCAGCTTACTCAGGGCTGGGGAGCTGTTTTTT.

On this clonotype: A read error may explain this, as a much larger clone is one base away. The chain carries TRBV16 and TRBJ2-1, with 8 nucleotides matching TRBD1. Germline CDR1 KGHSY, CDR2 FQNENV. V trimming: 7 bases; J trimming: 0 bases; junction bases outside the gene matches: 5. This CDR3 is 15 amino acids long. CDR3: CASNLGQASYNEQFF. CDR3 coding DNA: TGTGCCAGCAACCTGGGACAGGCCTCCTACAATGAGCAGTTCTTC.

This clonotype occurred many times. The CDR3 protein is CASSLAQGQRYTGELFF. The CDR3 DNA is TGTGCCAGCAGTTTAGCCCAGGGACAGCGGTACACCGGGGAGCTGTTTTTT. V is TRBV12-3 or TRBV12-4 and J is TRBJ2-2; TRBD1 aligns across 7 bases. CDR3 length: 17 residues. Trimming removed 0 bases from V and 3 bases from J; junction bases left unmatched: 7.

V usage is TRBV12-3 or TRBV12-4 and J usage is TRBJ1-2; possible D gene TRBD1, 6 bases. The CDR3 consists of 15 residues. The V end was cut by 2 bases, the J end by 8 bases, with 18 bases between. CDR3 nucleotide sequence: TGTGCCAGCAGTTTAAACAGGGAGGCCATCGGAGGCTACACCTTC. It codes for CASSLNREAIGGYTF.

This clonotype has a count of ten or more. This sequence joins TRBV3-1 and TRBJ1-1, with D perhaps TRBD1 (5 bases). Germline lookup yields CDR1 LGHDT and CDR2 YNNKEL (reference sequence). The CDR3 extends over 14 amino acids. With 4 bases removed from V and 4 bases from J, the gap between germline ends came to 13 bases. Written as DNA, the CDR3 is TGTGCCAGCAGCCCCGGGGCCGGGGGCACTGAAGCTTTCTTT. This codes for CASSPGAGGTEAFF.

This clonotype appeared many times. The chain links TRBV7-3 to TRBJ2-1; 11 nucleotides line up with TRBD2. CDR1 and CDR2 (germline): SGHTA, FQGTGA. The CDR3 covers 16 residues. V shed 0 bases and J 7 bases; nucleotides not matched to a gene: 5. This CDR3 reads CASSLTGTSGRNEQFF. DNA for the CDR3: TGTGCCAGCAGCTTAACTGGGACTAGCGGAAGAAATGAGCAGTTCTTC.

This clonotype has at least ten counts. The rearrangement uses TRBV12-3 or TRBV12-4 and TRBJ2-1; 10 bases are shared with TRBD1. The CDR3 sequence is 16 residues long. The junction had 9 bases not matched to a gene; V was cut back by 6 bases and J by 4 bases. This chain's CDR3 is CASRNRQGASYNEQFF. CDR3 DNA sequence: TGTGCCAGCAGAAACCGACAGGGGGCGTCTTACAATGAGCAGTTCTTC.

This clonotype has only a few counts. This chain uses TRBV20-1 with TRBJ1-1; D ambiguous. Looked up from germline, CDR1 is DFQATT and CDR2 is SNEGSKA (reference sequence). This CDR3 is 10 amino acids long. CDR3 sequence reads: CSGPRREAFF. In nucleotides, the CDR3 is TGCAGCGGACCCCGTCGCGAAGCTTTCTTT.

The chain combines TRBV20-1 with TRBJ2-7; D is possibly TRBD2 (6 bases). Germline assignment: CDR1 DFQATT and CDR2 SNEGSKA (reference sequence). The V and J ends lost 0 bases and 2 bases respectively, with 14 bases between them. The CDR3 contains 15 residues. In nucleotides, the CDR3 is TGCAGTGCTAGAGATTCCTCGATAGCGGCCTACGAGCAGTACTTC. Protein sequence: CSARDSSIAAYEQYF.

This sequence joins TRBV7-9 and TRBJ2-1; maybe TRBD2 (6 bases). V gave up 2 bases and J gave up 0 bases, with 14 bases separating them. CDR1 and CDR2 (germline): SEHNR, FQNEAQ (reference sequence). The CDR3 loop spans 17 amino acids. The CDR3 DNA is TGTGCCAGCAGCTTAAGGAGGGCCGCTAGCTCCTACAATGAGCAGTTCTTC. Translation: CASSLRRAASSYNEQFF.

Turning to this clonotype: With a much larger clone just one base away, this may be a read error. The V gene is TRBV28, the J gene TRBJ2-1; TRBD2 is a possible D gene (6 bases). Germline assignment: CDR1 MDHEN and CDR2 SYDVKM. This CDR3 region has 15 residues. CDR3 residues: CASLDWAGSYDEQFF. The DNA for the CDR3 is TGTGCCAGTTTAGATTGGGCGGGGTCCTACGATGAGCAGTTCTTC.